The 20 T cell receptor beta chains below were found in one sample sequenced in a study of cytomegalovirus exposure and HLA in healthy donors. A multiplex PCR was run with 60 Vbeta primers and 13 Jbeta primers. Assay used: immunoSEQ multiplex PCR; TCRdb lists only in-frame clones, some missing. Of around 140,000 clones listed, 64% were seen once; the top ten hold 2.4%. The specimen sequenced was PBMCs. These receptors came from a woman in her 40s in good health and CMV-seronegative.

The table lists this clone with a few counts. The chain employs TRBV19 and TRBJ1-5; D gene unclear. Trimming took 6 bases from V and 2 from J, leaving 14 bases between them. The germline V gene has CDR1 LNHDA and CDR2 SQIVND (reference sequence). The CDR3 is made up of 15 amino acids. The CDR3 DNA sequence: TGTGCCAGTAGCCCTCCCTTCGGAGGCAATCAGCCCCAGCATTTT. Residues: CASSPPFGGNQPQHF.

This rearrangement joins TRBV27 to TRBJ2-3, with 10 positions matching TRBD2. The CDR3 loop spans 16 amino acids. Germline trimming cut 2 bases from V and 6 bases from J; bases unmatched to any gene: 8. The V gene's germline CDR1 is MNHEY and CDR2 SMNVEV (reference sequence). CDR3 sequence: CASSLNPAGGQDTQYF. CDR3 DNA: TGTGCCAGCAGTTTAAATCCAGCGGGGGGGCAGGATACGCAGTATTTT.

This sequence joins TRBV11-2 and TRBJ1-2, with D possibly TRBD1 on 6 matching bases. There are 14 residues in the CDR3. Trimming cost V 3 bases and J 4 bases, with 12 bases left between them. Germline V gives CDR1 SGHAT, CDR2 FQNNGV. CDR3 amino acids: CASSFGGPGYGYTF. CDR3 nucleotide sequence: TGTGCCAGCAGCTTCGGGGGGCCGGGCTATGGCTACACCTTC.

This rearrangement joins TRBV7-2 to TRBJ2-5; TRBD1 is a possible D gene (5 bases). V lost 3 bases to trimming and J lost 2 bases, with 10 bases between them. Germline assignment: CDR1 SGHTA and CDR2 FQGNSA. CDR3 length: 14 residues. The CDR3 DNA reads TGTGCCAGCAGCTTTGAGACAGTACAAGAGACCCAGTACTTC. Translating gives CASSFETVQETQYF.

The chain links TRBV29-1 to TRBJ2-4; the match to TRBD1 covers 7 bases. Looked up from germline, CDR1 is SQVTM and CDR2 is ANQGSEA. The CDR3 consists of 15 residues. With V trimmed by 4 bases and J by 0 bases, 6 bases remained unmatched. For the CDR3, the DNA is TGCAGCGTTGGGGACAGCTTGCTAGCCAAAAACATTCAGTACTTC. Protein product: CSVGDSLLAKNIQYF.

The chain is built from TRBV7-9 and TRBJ2-2, with D perhaps TRBD1 (6 bases). V gave up 4 bases and J gave up 4 bases, with 10 bases separating them. The CDR3 totals 14 residues. Germline lookup yields CDR1 SEHNR and CDR2 FQNEAQ (reference sequence). This CDR3 is CASSYHRATGELFF. In nucleotides, the CDR3 is TGTGCCAGCAGCTACCACAGGGCCACCGGGGAGCTGTTTTTT.

The V gene is TRBV7-3, the J gene TRBJ2-1, with a weak D call TRBD2 (5 bases). The CDR3 has 12 amino acids. Germline CDR1 is SGHTA and CDR2 is FQGTGA. The V end lost 10 bases, the J end lost 4 bases, and 11 bases lay between the germline ends. The CDR3 bases are TGTGCCACCCACCGGGATTACAATGAGCAGTTCTTC. Its translation is CATHRDYNEQFF.

The V and J genes are TRBV4-3 and TRBJ2-2; TRBD1 is a possible D gene (6 bases). This CDR3 spans 15 amino acids. Trimming shortened V by 4 bases and J by 4 bases, and 13 bases separated the two germline ends. Looked up from germline, CDR1 is LGHNA and CDR2 is YSLEER. This CDR3 reads CASSRGQLFTGELFF. The DNA for the CDR3 is TGCGCCAGCAGCCGCGGACAGCTATTCACCGGGGAGCTGTTTTTT.

This clone was recorded a few times. The chain is built from TRBV5-1 and TRBJ1-2, with 7 bases identical to TRBD1. J lost 8 bases, V lost 6 bases, and 10 bases had no gene match. The CDR3 consists of 13 residues. The germline CDR1 and CDR2 sequences are SGHRS and YFSETQ. The CDR3, as DNA: TGCGCCAGCAACGAAGGGACAGCCGAGGGCTACACCTTC. Translated, it gives CASNEGTAEGYTF.

V gene TRBV2 combines with J gene TRBJ1-1; no clear D gene. The CDR3 covers 14 residues. With 6 bases removed from V and 2 bases from J, the gap between germline ends came to 13 bases. Germline-derived CDR1 and CDR2 are SNHLY and FYNNEI. The CDR3 DNA is TGTGCCAGCAGGACAAGTAGCGTTAACACTGAAGCTTTCTTT. Translating gives CASRTSSVNTEAFF.

V and J are TRBV2 and TRBJ1-6, with TRBD1 matching 7 bases. Germline V gene sequence: CDR1 SNHLY, CDR2 FYNNEI. Trimming took 4 bases from V and 7 from J; bases not matched to a gene: 7. CDR3 length equals 15 residues. CDR3 nucleotide sequence: TGTGCCAGCAGTGCGGACAGGATGTTCAATTCACCCCTCCACTTT. It codes for CASSADRMFNSPLHF.

This chain uses TRBV7-9 with TRBJ1-2; tentatively, D is TRBD1 (6 bases). Germline V gene data show CDR1 as SEHNR and CDR2 as FQNEAQ (reference sequence). The germline V and J ends were trimmed by 5 bases and 8 bases, with 18 bases remaining between them. The length of the CDR3 is 14 residues. The CDR3 sequence is CASSPRPGDQGYTF. CDR3 coding DNA: TGTGCCAGCAGCCCCCGCCCAGGGGATCAGGGCTACACCTTC.

This clone was detected once. The chain has TRBV5-1 and TRBJ2-2; no clear D gene. V lost 0 bases and J lost 5, with 8 bases in between. The length of the CDR3 is 14 residues. Germline V gene data show CDR1 as SGHRS and CDR2 as YFSETQ. In DNA, the CDR3 is TGCGCCAGCAGCTTGGTAGTTGAAACCGGGGAGCTGTTTTTT. This sequence encodes CASSLVVETGELFF.

The chain has TRBV5-4 and TRBJ2-2, with D possibly matching TRBD2 (5 bases). The CDR3 runs 15 residues. Germline-derived CDR1 and CDR2 are SGHNT and YYREEE (reference sequence). V gave up 0 bases and J gave up 6 bases, with 12 bases separating them. CDR3 amino acids: CASSLANRGAGELFF. DNA for the CDR3: TGTGCCAGCAGCTTGGCCAACCGGGGTGCCGGGGAGCTGTTTTTT.

J is TRBJ1-2 and V is TRBV6-5; unclear D gene. CDR1 is MNHEY, CDR2 SVGAGI, per germline. The CDR3 is 13 amino acids. V lost 6 bases and J 10 bases, leaving 18 bases between the germline ends. CDR3 loop: CASSLPHQEDYTF. Here the CDR3 DNA reads TGTGCCAGCAGCCTACCCCACCAGGAGGACTACACCTTC.

The V call is TRBV10-2, the J call TRBJ1-2, with 8 bases aligning to TRBD1. The CDR3 is 15 amino acids. With V trimmed by 7 bases and J by 8 bases, 15 bases remained unmatched. In germline, CDR1 is WSHSY, CDR2 SAAADI. The CDR3 region has the DNA TGCGCCAGCACACCCCAGACAGGGGTAGGGGAGGGCTACACCTTC. This gives the protein CASTPQTGVGEGYTF.

The V gene is TRBV7-3, the J gene TRBJ2-7; the D gene is possibly TRBD2 (5 bases). CDR1 and CDR2 from the germline V gene are SGHTA and FQGTGA. The CDR3 covers 13 residues. Trimming took 2 bases from V and 2 from J, leaving 7 bases between them. This CDR3 reads CASSLGGTYEQYF. The CDR3 region has the DNA TGTGCCAGCAGCTTAGGAGGCACCTACGAGCAGTACTTC.

J is TRBJ2-2 and V is TRBV30; TRBD1 matches 7 bases. CDR3 length equals 14 residues. CDR1 and CDR2 (germline): GTSNPN, SVGIG (reference sequence). The junction had 9 bases not matched to a gene; V was cut back by 4 bases and J by 7 bases. Here the CDR3 reads CAWTLGQNFGELFF. Written as DNA, the CDR3 is TGTGCCTGGACCCTGGGACAGAATTTCGGGGAGCTGTTTTTT.

The genes are TRBV10-3 and TRBJ2-5; 10 bases fit TRBD1. The CDR3 extends over 15 amino acids. V shed 6 bases, J shed 1 base, and the junction held 5 bases outside the gene matches. CDR1 is ENHRY, CDR2 SYGVKD, per germline. This CDR3 reads CAIRPGQGGQETQYF. The CDR3 DNA follows: TGTGCCATCAGACCAGGACAGGGGGGCCAAGAGACCCAGTACTTC.

There are a few counts of this clone. The CDR3 sequence: CASSPRGGQETQYF. For the CDR3, the DNA is TGCGCCAGCAGCCCTAGAGGGGGACAAGAGACCCAGTACTTC. The chain uses TRBV4-1 and TRBJ2-5; weak D call: TRBD1 (6 bases). The CDR3 has 14 residues. Germline CDR1 and CDR2: MGHRA and YSYEKL. The V end lost 4 bases, the J end lost 2 bases, and 11 bases lay between the germline ends.